The rows below give T cell receptor beta chains drawn from one sample of a study of metastatic and nonmetastatic thyroid tumors. From the PCR reads, TCRdb re-called clones with MiXCR. The sample lists over 20,000 clones, under 35% occurring once. The source material was blood. Source of these receptors: a female donor with papillary thyroid cancer or a benign thyroid nodule (not recorded which). Some clones in this sample may be carry-over from other donors' samples. Both conserved end residues are part of each CDR3. Each record gives: J gene, V gene, D gene, clone size, CDR3 DNA, CDR3 protein. D genes are given only for firm matches. Clone sizes are given selectively: once, few, many, or a class where the clone is expanded.

>TRBJ2-5|TRBV28|TRBD1|many
TGTGCCAGCTCTTGGACAGGGGAAGAGACCCAGTACTTC
CASSWTGEETQYF
>TRBJ2-5|TRBV7-9|-|-
TGTGCCAGCAGCTTAGCTGGGCGGGGACAAGAGACCCAGTACTTC
CASSLAGRGQETQYF
>TRBJ1-5|TRBV24-1|-|-
TGTGCCACCAGTGAGGGGACGATTTCTAGCAATCAGCCCCAGCATTTT
CATSEGTISSNQPQHF
>TRBJ2-5|TRBV9|TRBD2|once
TGTGCCAGCAGCGCCGGGACTAGCGGGGGAGTACAAGAGACCCAGTACTTC
CASSAGTSGGVQETQYF
>TRBJ1-4|TRBV6-1|-|many
TGTGCCAGCAGTGACCTCGGGGAAACTAATGAAAAACTGTTTTTT
CASSDLGETNEKLFF
>TRBJ1-5|TRBV7-8|-|many
TGTGCCAGCAGCTGGCTACGGGGGGCTTATAGCAATCAGCCCCAGCATTTT
CASSWLRGAYSNQPQHF
>TRBJ2-5|TRBV5-1|-|many
TGCGCCAGCAGCTTGACGAGCACCGTAGGAGAGACCCAGTACTTC
CASSLTSTVGETQYF
>TRBJ1-2|TRBV6-1|TRBD1|-
TGTGCCAGCAGTCCTGACAGGGGTAACTATGGCTACACCTTC
CASSPDRGNYGYTF
>TRBJ2-7|TRBV3-1|-|medium-sized
TGTGCCAGCAGCCTCAGGAGCTCCTACGAGCAGTACTTC
CASSLRSSYEQYF
>TRBJ2-7|TRBV19|TRBD2|-
TGTGCCAGTAGTACTAGCGGAGACCTCTACGAGCAGTACTTC
CASSTSGDLYEQYF
>TRBJ2-7|TRBV27|-|few
TGTGCCAGCAGCACTGGGACGGCTCGCTACGAGCAGTACTTC
CASSTGTARYEQYF
>TRBJ1-5|TRBV6-9|-|many
TGTGCCAGCACCCCAAGACTCCTAAGCGGCAATCAGCCCCAGCATTTT
CASTPRLLSGNQPQHF
>TRBJ1-4|TRBV7-8|-|many
TGTGCCAGCAGCTTAGCCCCGGGAGATAATGAAAAACTGTTTTTT
CASSLAPGDNEKLFF
>TRBJ1-1|TRBV11-2|-|medium-sized
TGTGCCAGCAGCTTAGTTCTGAACACTGAAGCTTTCTTT
CASSLVLNTEAFF
>TRBJ2-3|TRBV5-6|-|medium-sized
TGTGCCAGCAGCTTGGCCCTTTCCCCAAGCACAGATACGCAGTATTTT
CASSLALSPSTDTQYF
>TRBJ2-1|TRBV14|-|many
TGTGCCAGCAGCCCCCCGGTGGCTGGCTCCTACAATGAGCAGTTCTTC
CASSPPVAGSYNEQFF
>TRBJ1-1|TRBV4-3|-|many
TGCGCCAGCAGCCATGAGGGACACCCGAACACTGAAGCTTTCTTT
CASSHEGHPNTEAFF
>TRBJ2-1|TRBV18|TRBD2|-
TGTGCCAGCTCACTGGTTGGGACTAGCTGGGGAGGCAATGAGCAGTTCTTC
CASSLVGTSWGGNEQFF
>TRBJ2-3|TRBV4-2|TRBD2|medium-sized
TGTGCCAGCAGCCAAGGAGCGGGAGACACAGATACGCAGTATTTT
CASSQGAGDTDTQYF
>TRBJ1-1|TRBV5-1|-|-
TGCGCCAGCAGCTCGGGGGCGGACACTGAAGCTTTCTTT
CASSSGADTEAFF
>TRBJ2-2|TRBV6-1|-|-
TGTGCCGGGGGACACCCGAACACCGGGGAGCTGTTTTTT
CAGGHPNTGELFF
>TRBJ2-7|TRBV12-3/TRBV12-4|TRBD2|-
TGTGCCAGCAGTCGGACTAGCGAAACCTACCAGCAGTACTTC
CASSRTSETYQQYF